This is a list of T cell receptor beta chains from one sample in a study of T cells expressing NK-cell markers. TCRdb reprocessed the 5' RACE reads and keeps a single row for each CDR3 protein, giving no DNA. The sample totals some 460,000 distinct CDR3 sequences; its top ten clones hold roughly 1.4%. The sample comprised blood T cells: a sorted CD56 or NKG2C T cell subset, CD4+ or CD8+ T cells, or bulk PBMC T cells (not recorded which). These receptor sequences come from a woman between 45 and 65 years old in good health. The CDR3 runs from the conserved cysteine through the conserved F or W. Fields, in order: J gene, V gene, CDR3 protein.

J: TRBJ2-3
V: TRBV24-1
CDR3: CATSDLVAGGLSTQYF

J: TRBJ1-4
V: TRBV12-3/TRBV12-4
CDR3: CASSLGPQGRGKLFF

J: TRBJ2-5
V: TRBV7-8
CDR3: CASSLGRGQGAETQYF

J: TRBJ2-1
V: TRBV5-1
CDR3: CASSWTSGIIYNEQFF

J: TRBJ1-2
V: TRBV4-1
CDR3: CASSQGTANYGYTF

J: TRBJ1-3
V: TRBV5-1
CDR3: CASRPDGFSGNTIYF

J: TRBJ2-1
V: TRBV6-5
CDR3: CASSYSTGSGRPYNEQFF

J: TRBJ2-5
V: TRBV20-1
CDR3: CSASLPSGQQETQYF

J: TRBJ2-5
V: TRBV7-8
CDR3: CASSGGGPETQYF

J: TRBJ2-3
V: TRBV11-3
CDR3: CASSPGSPADTQYF

J: TRBJ2-6
V: TRBV12-3/TRBV12-4
CDR3: CASSPGQGRGANVLTF

J: TRBJ2-1
V: TRBV4-1
CDR3: CASSQVGRWFF

J: TRBJ2-7
V: TRBV12-3/TRBV12-4
CDR3: CASRGPGSYEQYF

J: TRBJ1-2
V: TRBV14
CDR3: CASSHQANYGYTF

J: TRBJ1-2
V: TRBV15
CDR3: CATTGNYGYTF

J: TRBJ2-1
V: TRBV10-1
CDR3: CASSRGPYNEQFF

J: TRBJ1-2
V: TRBV19
CDR3: CASSETGSYGYTF

J: TRBJ1-2
V: TRBV2
CDR3: CASSRDRRIYGYTF

J: TRBJ2-5
V: TRBV20-1
CDR3: CSANPLGGWIQETQYF

J: TRBJ2-3
V: TRBV9
CDR3: CASSARTGGLGDTQYF

J: TRBJ2-1
V: TRBV12-3/TRBV12-4
CDR3: CASSKTTAPKTYNEQFF

J: TRBJ1-4
V: TRBV2
CDR3: CASKTSQSEKLFF

J: TRBJ1-1
V: TRBV27
CDR3: CASSPGREAEAFF

J: TRBJ2-1
V: TRBV20-1
CDR3: CSGQRPNNEQFF

J: TRBJ2-5
V: TRBV7-9
CDR3: CASRREKETQYF

J: TRBJ1-3
V: TRBV6-2/TRBV6-3
CDR3: CASSLRGNGNTIYF

J: TRBJ2-1
V: TRBV3-1
CDR3: CASSQDFLGFYEQFF

J: TRBJ2-1
V: TRBV7-3
CDR3: CASSLRLAGTDEQFF

J: TRBJ2-1
V: TRBV20-1
CDR3: CSANRMPGQGNLGQFF

J: TRBJ2-1
V: TRBV20-1
CDR3: CSGRQGARNEQFF

J: TRBJ1-5
V: TRBV20-1
CDR3: CSAREGEGDQPQHF

J: TRBJ2-1
V: TRBV5-1
CDR3: CASSLELAVHEQFF

J: TRBJ2-3
V: TRBV4-1
CDR3: CASSQEATSGRPGSTDTQYF

J: TRBJ2-4
V: TRBV15
CDR3: CATSRAGEAKNIQYF

J: TRBJ1-5
V: TRBV4-1
CDR3: CASSQEGTENQPQHF

J: TRBJ1-2
V: TRBV20-1
CDR3: CSARDPQGGEDGYTF

J: TRBJ1-2
V: TRBV6-5
CDR3: CASFTRDTNYGYTF

J: TRBJ2-5
V: TRBV5-1
CDR3: CASSAGGSGGPQETQYF

J: TRBJ1-3
V: TRBV11-2
CDR3: CASSLDRDRPDLGIYF

J: TRBJ2-5
V: TRBV25-1
CDR3: CASSEWAGAMTQYF

J: TRBJ1-5
V: TRBV3-1
CDR3: CASSQGRSRWQPQHF

J: TRBJ2-1
V: TRBV6-2/TRBV6-3
CDR3: CASSLTSPPYNEQFF

J: TRBJ2-1
V: TRBV12-3/TRBV12-4
CDR3: CASSVTGTPLFF

J: TRBJ2-1
V: TRBV7-9
CDR3: CASRLTGLTYNEQFF

J: TRBJ2-5
V: TRBV19
CDR3: CASTRTGAQETQYF

J: TRBJ2-1
V: TRBV6-5
CDR3: CASSYSEGLVNEQFF

J: TRBJ2-1
V: TRBV5-1
CDR3: CASSPNPGLAGNNNEQFF

J: TRBJ2-5
V: TRBV7-9
CDR3: CASTLRTIGQETQYF

J: TRBJ2-1
V: TRBV7-6
CDR3: CASSPPHAAGGPNEQFF